These 5 T cell receptor beta chains were sequenced from one sample in a study of T cells in Graves' hyperthyroidism and ophthalmopathy. Amplification targeted TCR beta CDR3 regions from RNA transcripts. TCR CDR3 underwent first-round RT-PCR with the HTBI primer set. A single record per CDR3 protein comes from TCRdb applying MiXCR to the multiplex PCR reads. The data show over 300,000 distinct CDR3 sequences, with 14% seen just once and more than 9.5% held by the top ten. The specimen was blood. These TCRs come from a woman aged 55 to 70 with Graves' hyperthyroidism.

The chain employs TRBV12-3 or TRBV12-4 and TRBJ1-4; D not resolved. Trimming pared 2 bases from V and 11 bases from J, leaving 15 bases between. This CDR3 contains 14 residues. CDR3 in DNA: TGTGCCAGCAGTTTACCCCCCGCTGACGGGAAACTGTTTTTT. It specifies CASSLPPADGKLFF.

This clonotype has ten or more counts. The rearrangement joins TRBV6-2 or TRBV6-3 to TRBJ2-3, with 7 bases that match TRBD2. V gave up 6 bases and J gave up 6 bases; unmatched junction bases: 6. The CDR3 has 13 amino acids. Per the germline V gene, CDR1 is MNHEY and CDR2 is SVGEGT. CDR3 residues: CASRRDYQDTQYF. In DNA, the CDR3 is TGTGCCAGCAGACGGGACTATCAGGATACGCAGTATTTT.

This clonotype was detected a few times. V usage is TRBV7-9 and J usage is TRBJ1-2, with 9 bases lining up with TRBD1. Germline CDR1 SEHNR, CDR2 FQNEAQ (reference sequence). The CDR3 totals 13 residues. The V segment lost 3 bases and the J segment 8 bases; nucleotides outside the gene matches: 4. Here the CDR3 reads CASSLDRGGGYTF. The CDR3 DNA sequence: TGTGCCAGCAGCTTGGACAGGGGTGGAGGCTACACCTTC.

This clonotype was observed a handful of times. As DNA, the CDR3 is TGTGCCAGTAGGGGACAGGGACGAACTGAAGCTTTCTTT. This translates into CASRGQGRTEAFF. The chain couples TRBV19 to TRBJ1-1, with TRBD1 identical over 9 bases. Germline V gene data show CDR1 as LNHDA and CDR2 as SQIVND (reference sequence). With 6 bases clipped from V and 5 bases from J, the junction kept 4 bases outside the gene matches. The CDR3 spans 13 residues.

The CDR3 DNA follows: TGTGCCAGCTCACCCCCTTTAGTCTCTGGAAACACCATATATTTT. This gives the protein CASSPPLVSGNTIYF. V is TRBV18 and J is TRBJ1-3; D gene uncertain. The CDR3 runs to 15 residues. V gave up 3 bases and J gave up 0 bases, with 9 bases separating them. CDR1 and CDR2 from the germline V gene are KGHSH and LQKENI. The full variable domain, with the rest looked up from reference TRBV18 and TRBJ1-3, is NAGVMQNPRHLVRRRGQEARLRCSPMKGHSHVYWYRQLPEEGLKFMVYLQKENIIDESGMPKERFSAEFPKEGPSILRIQQVVRGDSAAYFCASSPPLVSGNTIYFGEGSWLTVV.